This TCR beta chain was identified during a study of cytomegalovirus exposure and HLA in healthy donors. For this clone: Antigen specificity is unknown.

Study results and caveats: The study recorded 150 to 200 TCR beta chains that were cytomegalovirus-associated.

This CDR3 is 13 amino acids long. V lost 5 bases to trimming and J lost 4 bases, with 9 bases between them. The germline V gene encodes CDR1 SNHLY and CDR2 FYNNEI. Method: immunoSEQ multiplex PCR; TCRdb's copy keeps in-frame clones and lacks some. The sample yields some 170,000 clones, around 92% seen once. The chain combines TRBV2 with TRBJ1-5; D not certain. This sequence originates from a man between 18 and 35 years old in good health and CMV-seropositive. Sequencing was carried out using PBMCs. DNA for the CDR3: TGTGCCAGCAGTCTGGGCCAAAATCAGCCCCAGCATTTT. It codes for CASSLGQNQPQHF.